The rows below give T cell receptor beta chains drawn from one sample of a study of T cell responses to AZD1222 COVID-19 vaccine. Method: immunoSEQ multiplex PCR; TCRdb's copy keeps in-frame clones and lacks some. The sample shows about 170,000 clones, roughly 92% of them seen only once. Sequencing was performed on peripheral blood, taken on day 0 of AZD1222 vaccination. The receptor source for this set is an adult in good health. The CDR3 runs from the conserved cysteine through the conserved F or W. The order of the fields is D gene, V gene, J gene, CDR3 protein. A D gene is named only where the DNA matches it firmly.

d_call: -; v_call: TRBV18; j_call: TRBJ2-5; cdr3_aa: CASSPPGRQETQYF
d_call: -; v_call: TRBV12-3/TRBV12-4; j_call: TRBJ1-5; cdr3_aa: CASSSGFLQPQHF
d_call: -; v_call: TRBV15; j_call: TRBJ1-2; cdr3_aa: CATSRFSYGYTF
d_call: TRBD1; v_call: TRBV2; j_call: TRBJ1-1; cdr3_aa: CGSRGAKGKNTEAFF
d_call: -; v_call: TRBV6-5; j_call: TRBJ1-1; cdr3_aa: CASRGYTEAFF
d_call: TRBD1; v_call: TRBV6-2/TRBV6-3; j_call: TRBJ2-4; cdr3_aa: CASSGNRGQNIQYF
d_call: TRBD1; v_call: TRBV30; j_call: TRBJ2-7; cdr3_aa: CAGQDRVSSYEQYF
d_call: -; v_call: TRBV7-7; j_call: TRBJ2-1; cdr3_aa: CASSLAAGPYNEQFF
d_call: -; v_call: TRBV6-2/TRBV6-3; j_call: TRBJ1-5; cdr3_aa: CASSYKGQPQHF
d_call: -; v_call: TRBV9; j_call: TRBJ2-4; cdr3_aa: CASSVDINQENIQYF
d_call: -; v_call: TRBV5-1; j_call: TRBJ2-7; cdr3_aa: CASSYVGDEQYF
d_call: TRBD1; v_call: TRBV7-3; j_call: TRBJ1-2; cdr3_aa: CASSLRGGNGYTF
d_call: TRBD1; v_call: TRBV4-1; j_call: TRBJ2-5; cdr3_aa: CASSEPGQQETQYF
d_call: -; v_call: TRBV6-5; j_call: TRBJ2-5; cdr3_aa: CASSYSLGDLETQYF
d_call: -; v_call: TRBV5-1; j_call: TRBJ1-6; cdr3_aa: CASSLAAATSNSPLHF
d_call: -; v_call: TRBV11-1; j_call: TRBJ1-5; cdr3_aa: CASSLDRDQPQHF
d_call: -; v_call: TRBV12-3/TRBV12-4; j_call: TRBJ2-7; cdr3_aa: CASSIGTHYEQYF
d_call: -; v_call: TRBV27; j_call: TRBJ1-6; cdr3_aa: CASSTTGGRDYNSPLHF
d_call: -; v_call: TRBV7-9; j_call: TRBJ1-1; cdr3_aa: CASSLARGMNTEAFF
d_call: -; v_call: TRBV7-2; j_call: TRBJ2-1; cdr3_aa: CASSLGYGGLSYNEQFF
d_call: -; v_call: TRBV18; j_call: TRBJ2-2; cdr3_aa: CASSKGQNTGELFF
d_call: TRBD1; v_call: TRBV7-3; j_call: TRBJ1-5; cdr3_aa: CASSPQGGQPQHF
d_call: -; v_call: TRBV12-3/TRBV12-4; j_call: TRBJ1-2; cdr3_aa: CASSIGGYGYTF
d_call: -; v_call: TRBV5-1; j_call: TRBJ2-2; cdr3_aa: CASSLLGQNTGELFF
d_call: -; v_call: TRBV28; j_call: TRBJ1-2; cdr3_aa: CASSLGAGLSYGYTF
d_call: -; v_call: TRBV5-1; j_call: TRBJ1-2; cdr3_aa: CASQTGLTNYGYTF
d_call: TRBD1; v_call: TRBV5-1; j_call: TRBJ2-3; cdr3_aa: CASSGTAGGMTDTQYF
d_call: -; v_call: TRBV30; j_call: TRBJ1-1; cdr3_aa: CAWSLSGNTEAFF
d_call: -; v_call: TRBV19; j_call: TRBJ1-2; cdr3_aa: CASSLTGFTNYGYTF
d_call: -; v_call: TRBV27; j_call: TRBJ2-7; cdr3_aa: CATNRAGDTYEQYF
d_call: -; v_call: TRBV18; j_call: TRBJ1-3; cdr3_aa: CASSQQGISLNSGNTIYF